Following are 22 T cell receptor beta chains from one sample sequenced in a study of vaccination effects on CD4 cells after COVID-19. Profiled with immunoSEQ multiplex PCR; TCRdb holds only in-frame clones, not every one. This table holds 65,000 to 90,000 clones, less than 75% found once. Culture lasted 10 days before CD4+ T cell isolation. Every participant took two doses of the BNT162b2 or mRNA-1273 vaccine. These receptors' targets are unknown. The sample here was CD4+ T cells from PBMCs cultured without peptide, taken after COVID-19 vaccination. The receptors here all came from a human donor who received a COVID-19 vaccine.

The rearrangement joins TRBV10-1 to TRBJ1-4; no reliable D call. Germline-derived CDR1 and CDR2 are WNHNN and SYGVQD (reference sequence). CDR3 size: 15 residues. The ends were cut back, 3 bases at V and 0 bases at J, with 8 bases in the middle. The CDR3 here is CASSEGRATNEKLFF. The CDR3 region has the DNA TGCGCCAGCAGTGAAGGGCGAGCAACTAATGAAAAACTGTTTTTT.

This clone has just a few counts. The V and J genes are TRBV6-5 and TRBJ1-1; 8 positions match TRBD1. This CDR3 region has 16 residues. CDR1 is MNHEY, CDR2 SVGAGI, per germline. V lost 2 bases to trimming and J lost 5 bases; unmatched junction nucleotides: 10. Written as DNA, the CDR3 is TGTGCCAGCAGTTACCTAGGACAGGGTACTATAACTGAAGCTTTCTTT. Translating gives CASSYLGQGTITEAFF.

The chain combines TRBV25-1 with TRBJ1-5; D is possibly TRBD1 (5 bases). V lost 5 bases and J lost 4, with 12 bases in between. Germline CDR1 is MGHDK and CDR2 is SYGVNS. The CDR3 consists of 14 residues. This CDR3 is CASSPHGANQPQHF. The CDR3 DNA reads TGTGCCAGCAGTCCGCATGGGGCGAATCAGCCCCAGCATTTT.

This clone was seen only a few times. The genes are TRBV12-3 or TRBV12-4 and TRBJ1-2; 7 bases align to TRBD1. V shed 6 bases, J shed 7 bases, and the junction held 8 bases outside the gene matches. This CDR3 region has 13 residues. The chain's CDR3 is CASRLQGVSGYTF. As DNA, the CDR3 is TGTGCCAGCAGGCTTCAGGGGGTGAGTGGCTACACCTTC.

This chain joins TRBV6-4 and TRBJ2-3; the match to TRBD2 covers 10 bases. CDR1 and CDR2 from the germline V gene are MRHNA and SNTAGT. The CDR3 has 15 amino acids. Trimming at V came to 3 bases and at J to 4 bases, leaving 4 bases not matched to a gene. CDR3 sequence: CASSDEAGGPDTQYF. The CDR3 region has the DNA TGTGCCAGCAGTGATGAAGCGGGGGGGCCAGATACGCAGTATTTT.

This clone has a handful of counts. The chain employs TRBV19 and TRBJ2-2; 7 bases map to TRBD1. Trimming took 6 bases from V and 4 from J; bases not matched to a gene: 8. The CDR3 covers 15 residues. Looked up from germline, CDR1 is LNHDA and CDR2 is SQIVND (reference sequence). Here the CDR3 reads CASRKRDRLTGELFF. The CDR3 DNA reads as TGTGCCAGTAGAAAGAGGGACAGACTCACCGGGGAGCTGTTTTTT.

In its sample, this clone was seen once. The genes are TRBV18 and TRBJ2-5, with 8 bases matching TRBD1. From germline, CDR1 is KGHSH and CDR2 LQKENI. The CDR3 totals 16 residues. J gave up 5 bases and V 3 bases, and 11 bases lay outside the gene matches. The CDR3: CASSPRGQGFWETQYF. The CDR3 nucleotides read TGTGCCAGCTCACCCAGAGGACAGGGCTTCTGGGAGACCCAGTACTTC.

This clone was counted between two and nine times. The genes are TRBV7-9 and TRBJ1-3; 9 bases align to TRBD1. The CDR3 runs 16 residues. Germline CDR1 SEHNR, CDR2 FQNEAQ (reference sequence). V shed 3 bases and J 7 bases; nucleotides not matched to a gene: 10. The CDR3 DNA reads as TGTGCCAGCAGCTTTGGGGGACAGGGATATGTGAACACCATATATTTT. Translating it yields CASSFGGQGYVNTIYF.

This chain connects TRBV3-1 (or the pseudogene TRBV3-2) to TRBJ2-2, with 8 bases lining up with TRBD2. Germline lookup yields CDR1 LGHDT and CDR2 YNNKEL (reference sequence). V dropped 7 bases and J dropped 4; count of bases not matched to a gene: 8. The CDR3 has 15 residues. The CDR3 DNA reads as TGTGCCAGCACCAAACGGGGGGGCCGCACCGGGGAGCTGTTTTTT. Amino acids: CASTKRGGRTGELFF.

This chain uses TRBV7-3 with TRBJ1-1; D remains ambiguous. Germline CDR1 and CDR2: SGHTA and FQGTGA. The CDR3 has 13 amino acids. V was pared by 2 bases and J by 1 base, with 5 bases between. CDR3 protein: CASSLAGNTEAFF. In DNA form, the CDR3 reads TGTGCCAGCAGCTTAGCAGGGAACACTGAAGCTTTCTTT.

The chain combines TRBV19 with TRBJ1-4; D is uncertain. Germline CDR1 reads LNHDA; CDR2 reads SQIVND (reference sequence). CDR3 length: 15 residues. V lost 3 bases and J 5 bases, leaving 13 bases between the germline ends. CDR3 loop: CASSIGKSLNEKLFF. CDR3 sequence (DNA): TGTGCCAGTAGTATCGGAAAGTCTTTAAATGAAAAACTGTTTTTT.

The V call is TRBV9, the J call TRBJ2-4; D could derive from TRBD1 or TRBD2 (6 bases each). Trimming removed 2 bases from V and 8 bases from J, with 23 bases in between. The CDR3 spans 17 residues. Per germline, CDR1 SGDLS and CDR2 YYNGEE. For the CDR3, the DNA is TGTGCCAGCAGCGTGGCCGGGGGCCCTATTCCTAGGGACATTCAGTACTTC. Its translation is CASSVAGGPIPRDIQYF.

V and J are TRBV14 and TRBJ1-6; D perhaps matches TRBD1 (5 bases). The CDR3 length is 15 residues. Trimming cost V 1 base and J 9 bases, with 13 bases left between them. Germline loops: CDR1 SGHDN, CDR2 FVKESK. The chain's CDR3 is CASSQVPGVGSPLHF. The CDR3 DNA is TGTGCCAGCAGCCAAGTCCCGGGGGTAGGTTCACCCCTCCACTTT.

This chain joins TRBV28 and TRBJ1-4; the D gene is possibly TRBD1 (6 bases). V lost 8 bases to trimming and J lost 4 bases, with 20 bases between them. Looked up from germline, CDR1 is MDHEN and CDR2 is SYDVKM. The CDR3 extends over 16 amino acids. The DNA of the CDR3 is TGTGCCAGCCACTCGCGGGGGGGGGCCTATAATGAAAAACTGTTTTTT. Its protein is CASHSRGGAYNEKLFF.

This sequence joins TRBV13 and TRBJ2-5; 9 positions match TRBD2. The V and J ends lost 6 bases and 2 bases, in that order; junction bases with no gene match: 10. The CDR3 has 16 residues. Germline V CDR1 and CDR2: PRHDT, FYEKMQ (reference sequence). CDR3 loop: CASSRIAGALQETQYF. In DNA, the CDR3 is TGTGCCAGCAGTAGAATAGCGGGGGCCTTACAAGAGACCCAGTACTTC.

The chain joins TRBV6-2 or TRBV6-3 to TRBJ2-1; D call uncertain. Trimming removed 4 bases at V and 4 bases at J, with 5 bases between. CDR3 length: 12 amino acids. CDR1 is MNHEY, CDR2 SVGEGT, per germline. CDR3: CASSSVYNEQFF. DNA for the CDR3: TGTGCCAGCAGTTCGGTATACAATGAGCAGTTCTTC.

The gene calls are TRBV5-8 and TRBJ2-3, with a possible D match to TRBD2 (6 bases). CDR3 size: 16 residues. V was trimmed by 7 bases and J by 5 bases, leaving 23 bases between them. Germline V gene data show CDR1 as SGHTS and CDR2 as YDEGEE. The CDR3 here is CASPSWGSGGKDTQYF. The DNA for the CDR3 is TGTGCCAGCCCGTCGTGGGGCTCCGGGGGAAAAGATACGCAGTATTTT.

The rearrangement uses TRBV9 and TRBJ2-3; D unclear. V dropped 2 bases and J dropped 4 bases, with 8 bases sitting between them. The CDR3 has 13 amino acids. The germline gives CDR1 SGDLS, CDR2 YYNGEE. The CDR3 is CASSVRFPDTQYF. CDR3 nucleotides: TGTGCCAGCAGCGTTAGGTTCCCAGATACGCAGTATTTT.

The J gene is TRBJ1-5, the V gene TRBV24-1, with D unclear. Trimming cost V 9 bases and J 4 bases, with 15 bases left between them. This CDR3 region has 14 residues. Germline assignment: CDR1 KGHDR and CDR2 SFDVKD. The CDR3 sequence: CATRVGTRNQPQHF. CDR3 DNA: TGTGCCACCCGGGTGGGCACGAGGAATCAGCCCCAGCATTTT.

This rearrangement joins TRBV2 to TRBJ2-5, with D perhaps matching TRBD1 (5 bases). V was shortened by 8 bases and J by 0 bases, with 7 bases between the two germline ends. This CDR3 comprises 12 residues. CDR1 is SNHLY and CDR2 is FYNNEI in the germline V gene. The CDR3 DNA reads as TGTGCCAGCCGACAGCACCAAGAGACCCAGTACTTC. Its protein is CASRQHQETQYF.

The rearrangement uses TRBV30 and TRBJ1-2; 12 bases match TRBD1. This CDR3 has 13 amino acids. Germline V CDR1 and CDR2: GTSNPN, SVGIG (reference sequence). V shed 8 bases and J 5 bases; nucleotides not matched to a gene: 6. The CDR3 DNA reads TGTGCCGGAGGGGGACAGGGGGCGTATGGCTACACCTTC. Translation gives CAGGGQGAYGYTF.

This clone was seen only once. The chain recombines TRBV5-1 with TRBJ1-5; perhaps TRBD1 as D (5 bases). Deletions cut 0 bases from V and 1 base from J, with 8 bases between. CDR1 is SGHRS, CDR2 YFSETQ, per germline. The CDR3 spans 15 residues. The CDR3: CASSLGGQSNQPQHF. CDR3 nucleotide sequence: TGCGCCAGCAGCTTGGGTGGACAAAGCAATCAGCCCCAGCATTTT.